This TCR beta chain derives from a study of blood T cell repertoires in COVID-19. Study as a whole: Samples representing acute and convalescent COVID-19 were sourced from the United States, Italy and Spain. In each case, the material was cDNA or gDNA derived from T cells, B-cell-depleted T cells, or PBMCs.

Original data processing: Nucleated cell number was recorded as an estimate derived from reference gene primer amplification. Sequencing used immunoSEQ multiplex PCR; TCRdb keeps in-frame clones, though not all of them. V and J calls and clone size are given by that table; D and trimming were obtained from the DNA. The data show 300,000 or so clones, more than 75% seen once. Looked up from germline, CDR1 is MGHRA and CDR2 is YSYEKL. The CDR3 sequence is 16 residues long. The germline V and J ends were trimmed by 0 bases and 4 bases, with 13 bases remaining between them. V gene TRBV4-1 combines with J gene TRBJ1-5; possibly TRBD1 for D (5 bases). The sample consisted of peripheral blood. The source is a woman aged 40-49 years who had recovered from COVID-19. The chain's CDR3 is CASSQEISRVNQPQHF. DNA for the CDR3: TGCGCCAGCAGCCAAGAGATTAGCAGGGTTAATCAGCCCCAGCATTTT.